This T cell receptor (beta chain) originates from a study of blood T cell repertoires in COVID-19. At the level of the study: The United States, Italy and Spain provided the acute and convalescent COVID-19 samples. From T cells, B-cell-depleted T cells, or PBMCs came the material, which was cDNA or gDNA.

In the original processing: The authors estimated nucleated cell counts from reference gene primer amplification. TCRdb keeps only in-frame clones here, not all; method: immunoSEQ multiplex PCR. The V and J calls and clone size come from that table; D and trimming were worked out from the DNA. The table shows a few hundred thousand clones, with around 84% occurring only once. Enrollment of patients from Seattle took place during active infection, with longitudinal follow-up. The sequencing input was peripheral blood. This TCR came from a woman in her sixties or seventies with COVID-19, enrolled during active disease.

CDR3: CSPGASYGYTF. DNA of the CDR3: TGCAGCCCAGGGGCTAGCTATGGCTACACCTTC. The chain uses TRBV20-1 and TRBJ1-2; possible D gene TRBD1, 6 bases. CDR1 and CDR2 (germline): DFQATT, SNEGSKA (reference sequence). The CDR3 totals 11 residues.